A selection of T cell receptor beta chains follows, all from one sample in a study of cytomegalovirus exposure and HLA in healthy donors. Clones were read by immunoSEQ multiplex PCR, and TCRdb kept only the in-frame ones, dropping some. The sample shows nearly 200,000 clones, around 73% of them seen only once. The sample comprised PBMCs. The receptor source for this set is a woman aged 25 to 45 in good health and CMV-seropositive. Each CDR3 is given with its conserved first and last residue. The size of a clone is reported for some rows only, either as once, few or many, or as a class for expanded clones.

>TRBV28|TRBJ2-7|.
CASSLRGPAYEQYF
>TRBV5-1|TRBJ1-1|.
CASSFRDTNTEAFF
>TRBV7-2|TRBJ2-7|once
CASSLAGRGALYEQYF
>TRBV9|TRBJ2-5|.
CASSVDSGETQYF
>TRBV7-6|TRBJ2-7|.
CASSPDRGPYEQYF
>TRBV27|TRBJ2-3|once
CATGLAGRTDTQYF
>TRBV6-6|TRBJ1-4|.
CASSYETVGGEKLFF
>TRBV7-8|TRBJ1-5|.
CASSRKGQGGDQPQHF
>TRBV19|TRBJ2-3|.
CASSSTTSGGDTQYF
>TRBV28|TRBJ1-5|.
CASRPGGYSNQPQHF
>TRBV9|TRBJ1-4|once
CASSSGQTEKLFF
>TRBV7-6|TRBJ2-1|.
CASSFYQSPYNEQFF
>TRBV7-3|TRBJ2-2|.
CASSWAGGSNTGELFF
>TRBV19|TRBJ1-2|.
CASSGTRQTYGYTF
>TRBV7-8|TRBJ1-1|.
CASSLDWTEAFF
>TRBV7-9|TRBJ2-2|.
CASSYSTPVTGELFF
>TRBV5-6|TRBJ2-2|.
CASSGGTGGHGELFF
>TRBV27|TRBJ2-1|.
CASSFDRKNEQFF
>TRBV18|TRBJ2-3|.
CASSPGTGGRPDTQYF
>TRBV28|TRBJ1-2|.
CASSQGAVPYGYTF
>TRBV5-6|TRBJ2-1|few
CASSLGPLYNEQFF
>TRBV10-3|TRBJ1-2|.
CAISESRTGISGYTF
>TRBV28|TRBJ1-5|.
CASSLGAINQPQHF
>TRBV19|TRBJ1-2|.
CASSRLSRGGSSGGYTF
>TRBV28|TRBJ1-6|.
CASSPNRVYNSPLHF
>TRBV28|TRBJ2-4|once
CASSLQGIKNIQYF
>TRBV5-1|TRBJ1-2|.
CASSLDSFGYTF
>TRBV13|TRBJ1-1|.
CASSLGHLNTEAFF
>TRBV9|TRBJ2-7|once
CASSVRTGGFHEQYF
>TRBV29-1|TRBJ2-5|.
CSVLGPSETQYF
>TRBV11-2|TRBJ1-2|once
CASSLGRKGYTF
>TRBV7-9|TRBJ1-6|few
CASSLGTDNSPLHF
>TRBV29-1|TRBJ2-7|.
CSVEGGTYEQYF
>TRBV7-2|TRBJ2-4|.
CASSPQGEGYIQYF
>TRBV6-1|TRBJ1-1|.
CASRDRARIEAFF
>TRBV11-2|TRBJ2-1|.
CASSKGLAGGLGNEQFF
>TRBV11-1|TRBJ2-3|few
CASLLSGTDTQYF
>TRBV6-1|TRBJ2-1|.
CASNGNLGTYNEQFF
>TRBV5-6|TRBJ1-6|.
CASSLGRSDSPLHF
>TRBV6-7|TRBJ1-1|.
CASSYAQGYTEAFF
>TRBV5-1|TRBJ2-3|.
CASSLGQGGTDTQYF
>TRBV7-9|TRBJ2-2|.
CASSLQGGNTGELFF
>TRBV6-5|TRBJ1-2|.
CASSSGQVNGYTF
>TRBV5-1|TRBJ1-3|.
CASSLNRDRNTIYF
>TRBV6-4|TRBJ1-5|.
CASSEAPNQPQHF
>TRBV2|TRBJ1-2|.
CASSFTGVGYTF
>TRBV15|TRBJ1-2|.
CATSRDLALPYGYTF
>TRBV18|TRBJ1-1|.
CASSELTRETEAFF
>TRBV4-3|TRBJ2-5|.
CASSQLFSPRVTQYF
>TRBV19|TRBJ2-3|.
CASSTPLSLAGADTQYF
>TRBV5-1|TRBJ1-5|.
CASSLGTGMSGQPQHF
>TRBV6-6|TRBJ2-7|.
CASSTKWEQYF